This T cell receptor (beta chain) originates from a study of blood T cells in healthy people across ages. Study background: Template switching retrieved approximately one barcoded beta molecule for each two T cells.

The CDR3 totals 18 residues. V trimming: 6 bases; J trimming: 4 bases; junction bases outside the gene matches: 16. Donation came from healthy Caucasian individuals in Russia who were aged 6 to 90. Isolated PBMCs totaled at least 6.5 million in each sample. For the second PCR, which ran for roughly 7 to 11 cycles, a sample-barcoded 5' primer and a J-beta primer mix were used. The study obtained at least 2.5 million CDR3-containing paired-end reads from every sample. Via MiXCR, TCRdb re-called the 5' RACE reads, giving one row per CDR3 protein. The sample contains 1.5 million to 2 million distinct CDR3 sequences, approximately 30% of which appear only once.

The gene calls are TRBV12-3 or TRBV12-4 and TRBJ2-1; 9 positions match TRBD1. The receptor comes from a woman aged 30 to 39 in good health. Sequenced: blood. CDR3 region: CASRATRDRVGGYNEQFF. CDR3 bases: TGTGCCAGCAGAGCGACTCGGGACAGGGTAGGGGGGTACAATGAGCAGTTCTTC.